These 32 T cell receptor beta chains were all obtained from the same sample, sequenced in a study of early T cells in non-severe SARS-CoV-2 infection. TCRdb called the 5' RACE reads again in MiXCR, with one record for every CDR3 protein. The repertoire has under 30,000 distinct CDR3 sequences, about 4.5% of them found once; the top ten carry roughly 14%. The source material was whole blood. These receptors all come from an adult who was a healthcare worker with PCR-confirmed SARS-CoV-2 infection or an uninfected control (not recorded which).

This clonotype appeared many times. The chain has TRBV6-4 and TRBJ2-6, with TRBD1 matching 7 bases. The CDR3 runs to 15 residues. From germline, CDR1 is MRHNA and CDR2 SNTAGT. The V gene end was trimmed by 5 bases and the J gene end by 3 bases; junction bases not matched to a gene: 4. CDR3 residues: CASSLQGDGANVLTF. The DNA for the CDR3 is TGTGCCAGCAGTCTTCAGGGGGATGGGGCCAACGTCCTGACTTTC.

This clonotype was observed many times. The J gene is TRBJ1-2, the V gene TRBV6-2 or TRBV6-3, with D possibly matching TRBD1 (5 bases). V lost 2 bases to trimming and J lost 5 bases, with 12 bases between them. This CDR3 is built from 14 residues. Germline V gene lookup returns CDR1 MNHEY and CDR2 SVGEGT. CDR3 sequence: CASSYDSSVYGYTF. CDR3 DNA: TGTGCCAGCAGTTACGACAGTTCCGTATATGGCTACACCTTC.

There are many counts of this clonotype. CDR3 sequence: CASTPRTHYGYTF. CDR3 DNA sequence: TGTGCCAGTACCCCCCGGACCCACTATGGCTACACCTTC. The chain links TRBV19 to TRBJ1-2; D call uncertain. In germline, CDR1 is LNHDA, CDR2 SQIVND (reference sequence). The CDR3 loop spans 13 amino acids. Trimming pared 7 bases from V and 3 bases from J, leaving 12 bases between. Full variable domain (outside the CDR3, taken from reference TRBV19 and TRBJ1-2): DGGITQSPKYLFRKEGQNVTLSCEQNLNHDAMYWYRQDPGQGLRLIYYSQIVNDFQKGDIAEGYSVSREKKESFPLTVTSAQKNPTAFYLCASTPRTHYGYTFGSGTRLTVV.

This clonotype showed up just a few times. The chain employs TRBV19 and TRBJ2-3; TRBD2 agrees at 9 bases. The CDR3 extends over 13 amino acids. V gave up 7 bases and J gave up 6 bases; unmatched junction bases: 5. CDR1 and CDR2 (germline): LNHDA, SQIVND (reference sequence). In nucleotides, the CDR3 is TGTGCCAGTAATGGCGGGAGGGCGGATACGCAGTATTTT. This encodes CASNGGRADTQYF. Variable domain in full (rest from reference TRBV19 and TRBJ2-3): DGGITQSPKYLFRKEGQNVTLSCEQNLNHDAMYWYRQDPGQGLRLIYYSQIVNDFQKGDIAEGYSVSREKKESFPLTVTSAQKNPTAFYLCASNGGRADTQYFGPGTRLTVL.

This clonotype has a handful of counts. This chain connects TRBV19 to TRBJ1-1; 7 nucleotides agree with TRBD1. V was clipped by 4 bases and J by 4 bases; unmatched bases: 9. The CDR3 is 15 residues long. The V gene's germline CDR1 is LNHDA and CDR2 SQIVND (reference sequence). The CDR3 protein is CASSTRTGWGTEAFF. The CDR3 bases are TGTGCCAGTAGTACCCGGACAGGTTGGGGCACTGAAGCTTTCTTT. Full variable domain (remainder filled in from reference TRBV19 and TRBJ1-1): DGGITQSPKYLFRKEGQNVTLSCEQNLNHDAMYWYRQDPGQGLRLIYYSQIVNDFQKGDIAEGYSVSREKKESFPLTVTSAQKNPTAFYLCASSTRTGWGTEAFFGQGTRLTVV.

This clonotype was counted at least ten times. This chain joins TRBV6-5 and TRBJ1-2; D uncertain. Germline V lookup: CDR1 MNHEY, CDR2 SVGAGI. V was pared by 6 bases and J by 8 bases, with 10 bases between. The CDR3 runs to 11 residues. DNA for the CDR3: TGTGCCAGCAGCCGGCAGGAGGGCTACACCTTC. Its protein product is CASSRQEGYTF.

At least ten counts were recorded for this clonotype. This CDR3 reads CASSEDPAWSYEQYF. The CDR3 nucleotides are TGTGCCAGCAGTGAGGATCCTGCGTGGAGTTACGAGCAGTACTTC. This rearrangement joins TRBV25-1 to TRBJ2-7, with D unresolved. Deletions cut 3 bases from V and 4 bases from J, with 16 bases between. Germline values: CDR1 MGHDK, CDR2 SYGVNS. The CDR3 loop spans 15 amino acids.

In this sample, this clonotype turned up many times. The chain carries TRBV6-2 or TRBV6-3 and TRBJ2-3, with D unresolved. Germline CDR1 and CDR2: MNHEY and SVGEGT. V lost 7 bases and J lost 2, with 10 bases in between. There are 13 residues in the CDR3. This CDR3 reads CASNGIFTDTQYF. For the CDR3, the DNA is TGTGCCAGCAATGGGATATTCACAGATACGCAGTATTTT.

This clonotype has at least ten counts. As DNA, the CDR3 is TGTGCCAGCAGCCCCAGATCGATGGGATACGAGCAGTACTTC. Translation gives CASSPRSMGYEQYF. The rearrangement links TRBV7-2 to TRBJ2-7; D is undetermined. V was shortened by 5 bases and J by 4 bases, with 15 bases between the two germline ends. Germline loops: CDR1 SGHTA, CDR2 FQGNSA. The CDR3 extends over 14 amino acids.

This clonotype has just a few counts. V usage is TRBV4-1 and J usage is TRBJ2-1, with 8 bases fitting TRBD1. From germline, CDR1 is MGHRA and CDR2 YSYEKL. Unmatched junction bases numbered 5, after V lost 1 base and J lost 6 bases. There are 15 residues in the CDR3. The CDR3 DNA follows: TGCGCCAGCAGCCAAGTAGACAGGGGTGGCAATGAGCAGTTCTTC. This translates into CASSQVDRGGNEQFF.

This clonotype was seen ten or more times. This chain connects TRBV7-3 to TRBJ2-4; tentatively, D is TRBD1 (6 bases). Germline CDR1 reads SGHTA; CDR2 reads FQGTGA. The CDR3 is 13 amino acids. Trimming left V 5 bases short and J 15 bases short, with 20 bases between. The CDR3 reads CASSQLPGERLYF. CDR3 sequence (DNA): TGTGCCAGCAGCCAATTACCAGGGGAGCGGCTGTACTTC.

V and J are TRBV19 and TRBJ1-2; D unclear. The CDR3 totals 15 residues. CDR1 and CDR2 from the germline V gene are LNHDA and SQIVND (reference sequence). Trimming stripped 5 bases from V and 5 bases from J, with 18 bases between. The CDR3, as DNA: TGTGCCAGTAGTGAGGTTGCGGCGCCGGGGTATGGCTACACCTTC. Amino acid sequence: CASSEVAAPGYGYTF.

In its sample, this clonotype was seen many times. The chain couples TRBV20-1 to TRBJ2-3; either TRBD1 or TRBD2 may fit D (5 bases each). The CDR3 runs 15 residues. CDR1 DFQATT and CDR2 SNEGSKA come from the germline V gene (reference sequence). Between the trimmed V and J ends, which lost 5 bases and 2 bases, there was a span of 17 bases. The CDR3 nucleotides are TGCAGTGCTGGGGGACGGACACAGAACACAGATACGCAGTATTTT. It translates to CSAGGRTQNTDTQYF.

V usage is TRBV11-2 and J usage is TRBJ1-5; D gene ambiguous. The length of the CDR3 is 13 residues. Germline-derived CDR1 and CDR2 are SGHAT and FQNNGV. V dropped 3 bases and J dropped 6 bases, with 9 bases sitting between them. The CDR3 protein is CASSLGRPQPQHF. The DNA for the CDR3 is TGTGCCAGCAGCTTGGGCCGACCTCAGCCCCAGCATTTT.

This clonotype has at least ten counts. The chain links TRBV27 to TRBJ2-2; 7 bases map to TRBD1. The CDR3 consists of 17 residues. From germline, CDR1 is MNHEY and CDR2 SMNVEV (reference sequence). The ends lost 1 base at V and 0 bases at J; junction bases unmatched: 5. The CDR3 sequence: CASSLWATGANTGELFF. The CDR3 nucleotides read TGTGCCAGCAGTTTATGGGCCACAGGGGCGAACACCGGGGAGCTGTTTTTT.

The chain recombines TRBV5-1 with TRBJ1-2, with D uncertain. In germline, CDR1 is SGHRS, CDR2 YFSETQ. The CDR3 has 14 residues. V dropped 0 bases and J dropped 4 bases, with 10 bases sitting between them. The CDR3 is CASSLVDPTYGYTF. In DNA, the CDR3 is TGCGCCAGCAGCTTGGTGGACCCCACCTATGGCTACACCTTC.

This clonotype appeared a few times. This rearrangement joins TRBV23-1 to TRBJ2-2; TRBD1 agrees at 7 bases. TRBV23-1 carries the ORF label, with uncertain function. The CDR3 length is 16 residues. V trimming: 3 bases; J trimming: 4 bases; junction bases outside the gene matches: 8. In nucleotides, the CDR3 is TGCGCCAGCAGTCAGACAACAGGGACAGTCACCGGGGAGCTGTTTTTT. This codes for CASSQTTGTVTGELFF.

The V call is TRBV7-3, the J call TRBJ2-3, with 8 nucleotides matching TRBD2. V gave up 5 bases and J gave up 0 bases; unmatched junction bases: 10. From germline, CDR1 is SGHTA and CDR2 FQGTGA. The CDR3 consists of 17 residues. The CDR3: CASSHISTSASTDTQYF. CDR3 sequence (DNA): TGTGCCAGCAGCCATATTTCGACTAGCGCTAGCACAGATACGCAGTATTTT. Complete variable domain (other parts from reference TRBV7-3 and TRBJ2-3): GAGVSQTPSNKVTEKGKYVELRCDPISGHTALYWYRQSLGQGPEFLIYFQGTGAADDSGLPNDRFFAVRPEGSVSTLKIQRTERGDSAVYLCASSHISTSASTDTQYFGPGTRLTVL.

At least ten counts were recorded for this clonotype. The chain carries TRBV5-1 and TRBJ2-1; D call uncertain. Germline V gene lookup returns CDR1 SGHRS and CDR2 YFSETQ. The V gene lost 1 base and the J gene lost 8 bases, with 7 bases spanning the gap. CDR3 length equals 12 residues. The CDR3 DNA reads TGCGCCAGCAGCTTGTTTATCCATGAGCAGTTCTTC. Translated: CASSLFIHEQFF.

This clonotype showed up many times. The chain carries TRBV11-2 and TRBJ2-5, with D hard to call. Deletions cut 3 bases from V and 6 bases from J, with 8 bases between. The CDR3 spans 12 residues. Germline CDR1 SGHAT, CDR2 FQNNGV. CDR3 nucleotide sequence: TGTGCCAGCAGCTTCGATGGTCAGACCCAGTACTTC. Amino acid sequence: CASSFDGQTQYF. Based on the CDR3 plus reference TRBV11-2 and TRBJ2-5, the full variable domain is EAGVAQSPRYKIIEKRQSVAFWCNPISGHATLYWYQQILGQGPKLLIQFQNNGVVDDSQLPKDRFSAERLKGVDSTLKIQPAKLEDSAVYLCASSFDGQTQYFGPGTRLLVL.

V gene TRBV7-2 combines with J gene TRBJ2-7, with 8 positions matching TRBD1. The CDR3 totals 15 residues. V lost 7 bases and J lost 1; bases outside the gene matches: 9. Germline CDR1 is SGHTA and CDR2 is FQGNSA. The CDR3 loop reads CASTLTTGESYEQYF. For the CDR3, the DNA is TGTGCCAGCACGTTGACGACAGGGGAATCCTACGAGCAGTACTTC.

The chain joins TRBV7-2 to TRBJ2-2; 7 bases are shared with TRBD2. V lost 5 bases and J lost 1; bases outside the gene matches: 4. Germline V gene lookup returns CDR1 SGHTA and CDR2 FQGNSA. The CDR3 covers 15 residues. CDR3 nucleotides: TGTGCCAGCAGCACATCTAGCGGGAACACCGGGGAGCTGTTTTTT. Its protein product is CASSTSSGNTGELFF.

The sample holds many counts of this clonotype. The chain has TRBV4-3 and TRBJ2-2, with 8 nucleotides matching TRBD1. From germline, CDR1 is LGHNA and CDR2 YSLEER. CDR3 length equals 17 residues. Germline trimming cut 0 bases from V and 1 base from J; bases unmatched to any gene: 4. CDR3 sequence: CASSQDRTGMNTGELFF. The DNA of the CDR3 is TGCGCCAGCAGCCAAGATCGGACAGGGATGAACACCGGGGAGCTGTTTTTT.

This clonotype was observed many times. This sequence joins TRBV7-9 and TRBJ2-1; 9 positions agree with TRBD2. Germline lookup yields CDR1 SEHNR and CDR2 FQNEAQ (reference sequence). The CDR3 loop spans 16 amino acids. Trimming removed 5 bases from V and 8 bases from J; junction bases left unmatched: 13. CDR3 nucleotides: TGTGCCAGCAGCCCGACCGTTCAGCGGGGGGTAGATGAGCAGTTCTTC. As protein: CASSPTVQRGVDEQFF.

This clonotype was found a few times. The chain links TRBV4-3 to TRBJ2-1, with 11 bases identical to TRBD2. Germline loops: CDR1 LGHNA, CDR2 YSLEER. V lost 0 bases, J lost 8 bases, and 9 bases stayed unmatched. This CDR3 comprises 17 residues. The CDR3 reads CASSQDPSGRSEHEQFF. Written as DNA, the CDR3 is TGCGCCAGCAGCCAAGACCCTAGCGGGAGGTCGGAGCATGAGCAGTTCTTC.

There are many counts of this clonotype. The CDR3: CSARSETDSYEQYF. As DNA, the CDR3 is TGCAGTGCTAGAAGCGAGACAGATTCCTACGAGCAGTACTTC. The chain carries TRBV20-1 and TRBJ2-7, with D tentatively TRBD1 (5 bases). The ends were cut back, 2 bases at V and 1 base at J, with 12 bases in the middle. The germline gives CDR1 DFQATT, CDR2 SNEGSKA (reference sequence). The CDR3 loop spans 14 amino acids.

To note about this clonotype: A read error is possible here, since a much larger clone lies one base away. The chain uses TRBV7-9 and TRBJ2-1; 10 bases map to TRBD1. The CDR3 contains 15 residues. From germline, CDR1 is SEHNR and CDR2 FQNEAQ (reference sequence). CDR3 bases: TGTGCCAGCAGCTTAAGGGACAGGGGCCACAATGAGCAGTCCTTC. It codes for CASSLRDRGHNEQSF. Together with reference TRBV7-9 and TRBJ2-1, the CDR3 gives the full variable domain: DTGVSQNPRHKITKRGQNVTFRCDPISEHNRLYWYRQTLGQGPEFLTYFQNEAQLEKSRLLSDRFSAERPKGSFSTLEIQRTEQGDSAMYLCASSLRDRGHNEQSFGPGTRLTVL.

A few counts support this clonotype. V and J are TRBV30 and TRBJ2-2; 7 bases line up with TRBD2. Germline V gene lookup returns CDR1 GTSNPN and CDR2 SVGIG (reference sequence). This CDR3 spans 16 amino acids. V shed 0 bases and J 4 bases; nucleotides not matched to a gene: 8. The CDR3 bases are TGTGCCTGGAGTGTAGAGACTAGCCGGCCCACCGGGGAGCTGTTTTTT. Encoded protein: CAWSVETSRPTGELFF.

This clonotype has ten or more counts. The V call is TRBV6-6, the J call TRBJ2-3, with D perhaps being TRBD1 or TRBD2 (5 bases each). V was pared by 6 bases and J by 0 bases, with 13 bases between. Germline values: CDR1 MNHNY, CDR2 SVGAGI (reference sequence). This CDR3 region has 15 residues. CDR3 protein: CASSQGGLSTDTQYF. CDR3 sequence (DNA): TGTGCCAGCAGCCAGGGCGGGCTAAGCACAGATACGCAGTATTTT.

This clonotype has a count of ten or more. The rearrangement uses TRBV11-3 and TRBJ2-1, with D possibly matching TRBD2 (6 bases). The V end was cut by 5 bases, the J end by 5 bases, with 10 bases between. This CDR3 has 13 residues. Germline-derived CDR1 and CDR2 are SGHNT and YENEEA. This CDR3 reads CASSGGINNEQFF. CDR3 nucleotides: TGTGCCAGCAGCGGAGGGATAAACAATGAGCAGTTCTTC.

This chain joins TRBV5-1 and TRBJ1-2; 11 bases fit TRBD1. V shed 3 bases, J shed 4 bases, and the junction held 8 bases outside the gene matches. The CDR3 is made up of 16 amino acids. Germline lookup yields CDR1 SGHRS and CDR2 YFSETQ. The CDR3 loop reads CASSSVGTGGSYGYTF. The DNA for the CDR3 is TGCGCCAGCAGCTCCGTCGGGACAGGGGGTAGCTATGGCTACACCTTC.

This clonotype was observed at least ten times. V gene TRBV5-1 combines with J gene TRBJ1-1; 9 bases line up with TRBD1. Losses at the gene ends were 4 bases for V and 3 bases for J; bases not matched to a gene: 7. This CDR3 region has 15 residues. CDR1 is SGHRS and CDR2 is YFSETQ in the germline V gene. The CDR3 DNA reads as TGCGCCAGCAGCGCCGGGACAGGGAAGGACACTGAAGCTTTCTTT. Its protein product is CASSAGTGKDTEAFF.